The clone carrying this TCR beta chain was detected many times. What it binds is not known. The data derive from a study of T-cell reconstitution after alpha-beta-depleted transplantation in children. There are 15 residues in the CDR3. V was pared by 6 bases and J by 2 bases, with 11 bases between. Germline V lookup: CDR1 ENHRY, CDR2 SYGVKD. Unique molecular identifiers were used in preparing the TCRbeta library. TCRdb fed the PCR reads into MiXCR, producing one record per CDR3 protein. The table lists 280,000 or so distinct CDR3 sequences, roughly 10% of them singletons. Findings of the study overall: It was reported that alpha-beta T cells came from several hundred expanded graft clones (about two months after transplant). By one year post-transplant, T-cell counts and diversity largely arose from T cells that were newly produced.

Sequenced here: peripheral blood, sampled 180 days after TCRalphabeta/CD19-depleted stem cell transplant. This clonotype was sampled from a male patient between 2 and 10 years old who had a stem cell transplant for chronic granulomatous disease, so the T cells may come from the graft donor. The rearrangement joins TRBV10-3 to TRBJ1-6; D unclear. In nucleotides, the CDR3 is TGTGCCATCAGATCCGACGTCACCTATAATTCACCCCTCCACTTT. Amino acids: CAIRSDVTYNSPLHF.